The 4 T cell receptor beta chains in this list originate from one sample, sequenced in a study of blood T cell repertoires in COVID-19. Libraries were prepared by immunoSEQ multiplex PCR; TCRdb keeps only in-frame clonotypes and omits some of them. This repertoire shows 500,000 to 600,000 clones, 85% to 90% found once; its top ten account for 7.8%. Material for sequencing was peripheral blood. These receptors were collected from a woman between 45 and 60 years old with COVID-19, enrolled during active disease.

V gene TRBV6-2 or TRBV6-3 combines with J gene TRBJ2-3, with 11 nucleotides matching TRBD1. The germline gives CDR1 MNHEY, CDR2 SVGEGT. This CDR3 comprises 17 residues. The ends lost 0 bases at V and 2 bases at J; junction bases unmatched: 4. In nucleotides, the CDR3 is TGTGCCAGCAGTTACTCGGGGACAGGGGGGCACACAGATACGCAGTATTTT. Encoded protein: CASSYSGTGGHTDTQYF.

The CDR3 nucleotides read TGCGCCAGCAATTCACTGGGAGCTAACTATGGCTACACCTTC. Its protein is CASNSLGANYGYTF. This sequence joins TRBV10-2 and TRBJ1-2; no clear D. The germline V gene encodes CDR1 WSHSY and CDR2 SAAADI. The CDR3 extends over 14 amino acids. The germline V and J ends were trimmed by 7 bases and 0 bases, with 12 bases remaining between them.

The genes are TRBV7-9 and TRBJ1-2; 7 nucleotides agree with TRBD1. Germline values: CDR1 SEHNR, CDR2 FQNEAQ (reference sequence). The J segment lost 4 bases and the V segment lost 5 bases, leaving 13 bases of the junction unmatched. The CDR3 has 16 residues. The CDR3 coding sequence is TGTGCCAGCAGCCCCTCCGGGACAGTTTATTCCTATGGCTACACCTTC. The encoded protein is CASSPSGTVYSYGYTF.

This clone has only a few counts. The chain has TRBV10-1 and TRBJ1-3; no reliable D call. V dropped 7 bases and J dropped 4 bases, with 14 bases sitting between them. Germline CDR1 and CDR2: WNHNN and SYGVQD (reference sequence). This CDR3 region has 14 residues. The CDR3 reads CASNPLAIGNTIYF. In nucleotides, the CDR3 is TGCGCCAGCAACCCCCTCGCGATAGGAAACACCATATATTTT.